Listed here are 2 T cell receptor beta chains from one sample, sequenced in a study of blood T cell repertoires in COVID-19. Only in-frame clones appear in the TCRdb table, and some are missing; sequencing was by immunoSEQ multiplex PCR. The sample contains about 310,000 clones, around 87% of which appear only once. The sequenced sample consisted of peripheral blood. Source of these receptors: a man aged 45-65 years with active or convalescent COVID-19.

Written as DNA, the CDR3 is TGCGCCAGCAGCGCTCTATCAACTAATGAAAAACTGTTTTTT. This gives the protein CASSALSTNEKLFF. This rearrangement joins TRBV5-1 to TRBJ1-4; no definite D call. The V gene lost 4 bases and the J gene lost 0 bases, with 7 bases spanning the gap. The CDR3 sequence is 14 residues long. Per the germline V gene, CDR1 is SGHRS and CDR2 is YFSETQ.

This chain uses TRBV28 with TRBJ1-1; weak D call: TRBD1 (6 bases). V gave up 5 bases and J gave up 4 bases, with 17 bases separating them. The CDR3 is 15 amino acids. Looked up from germline, CDR1 is MDHEN and CDR2 is SYDVKM. The CDR3 DNA sequence: TGTGCCAGCAGTACCGGGGGGGAAGGGGGCACTGAAGCTTTCTTT. Its protein is CASSTGGEGGTEAFF.